This TCR beta chain comes out of a study of blood T cell repertoires in COVID-19. Looking at the study overall: From the United States, Italy and Spain came samples of acute and convalescent COVID-19. PBMCs, B-cell-depleted T cells, or T cells provided the cDNA or gDNA that made up the material.

This clone was counted a few times. In the study's own analysis: Nucleated cell counts were estimated from reference gene primer amplification. Only in-frame clones appear in the TCRdb table, and some are missing; sequencing was by immunoSEQ multiplex PCR. V, J and clone size are taken as reported in that table, and D and trimming were inferred from the DNA itself. The table has around 160,000 clones, roughly 76% seen once. V shed 6 bases, J shed 3 bases, and the junction held 8 bases outside the gene matches. This CDR3 contains 15 residues. In germline, CDR1 is LNHDA, CDR2 SQIVND (reference sequence).

What was sequenced was peripheral blood. The chain employs TRBV19 and TRBJ1-5, with 7 nucleotides matching TRBD1. The clonotype originates from a human donor with acute or convalescent COVID-19. The donor label of this sample is uncertain. CDR3 nucleotide sequence: TGTGCCAGTAGCCCGACAGGGTCGGACAATCAGCCCCAGCATTTT. Amino acids: CASSPTGSDNQPQHF.